The 26 T cell receptor beta chains in this list originate from one sample, sequenced in a study of sequential checkpoint blockade in melanoma. Treatment denoted: randomized to nivolumab then ipilimumab (arm A) or the reverse (arm B). The repertoire was sequenced with immunoSEQ multiplex PCR; TCRdb's copy has only in-frame clones and lacks some. The data hold over 25,000 clones, with about 72% observed a single time. Sequencing used CD8+ T cells sorted from blood (inferred from file names), obtained from a patient given nivolumab and ipilimumab in sequence. The receptors derive from a human donor with melanoma.

The rearrangement uses TRBV7-9 and TRBJ2-7, with D possibly TRBD2 on 5 matching bases. The V end lost 4 bases, the J end lost 4 bases, and 17 bases lay between the germline ends. This CDR3 is 15 amino acids long. The V gene's germline CDR1 is SEHNR and CDR2 FQNEAQ (reference sequence). The CDR3 DNA sequence: TGTGCCAGCAGCTCGGACGGACTCTGGAGTTACGAGCAGTACTTC. As protein: CASSSDGLWSYEQYF.

CDR3 region: CASQAGENYEQYF. As DNA, the CDR3 is TGTGCCAGCCAGGCAGGGGAGAACTACGAGCAGTACTTC. V and J are TRBV7-6 and TRBJ2-7; TRBD1 might be the D (6 bases). From germline, CDR1 is SGHVS and CDR2 FNYEAQ. There are 13 residues in the CDR3. V was trimmed by 8 bases and J by 3 bases, leaving 14 bases between them.

The V and J genes are TRBV7-9 and TRBJ1-1; a weak D match, TRBD1 (6 bases). V was trimmed by 3 bases and J by 5 bases, leaving 13 bases between them. The CDR3 is 14 amino acids. Per germline, CDR1 SEHNR and CDR2 FQNEAQ (reference sequence). The CDR3 DNA is TGTGCCAGCAGCTTGGGGGGGCGGTTAACTGAAGCTTTCTTT. Translated, it gives CASSLGGRLTEAFF.

This sequence joins TRBV29-1 and TRBJ1-1, with a tentative D call TRBD1 (6 bases). The germline gives CDR1 SQVTM, CDR2 ANQGSEA. The CDR3 runs to 13 residues. Trimming removed 8 bases at V and 3 bases at J, with 16 bases between. CDR3 protein: CSTGPGADTEAFF. The CDR3 nucleotides read TGCAGCACAGGGCCAGGGGCGGACACTGAAGCTTTCTTT. The whole variable domain, remainder taken from reference TRBV29-1 and TRBJ1-1, is SAVISQKPSRDICQRGTSLTIQCQVDSQVTMMFWYRQQPGQSLTLIATANQGSEATYESGFVIDKFPISRPNLTFSTLTVSNMSPEDSSIYLCSTGPGADTEAFFGQGTRLTVV.

CDR3 nucleotide sequence: TGTGCCAGCAGCCCGTGGACAGGGAACGGCTACACCTTC. As protein: CASSPWTGNGYTF. J is TRBJ1-2 and V is TRBV14; 8 nucleotides agree with TRBD1. V lost 4 bases and J lost 8; bases outside the gene matches: 6. CDR1 SGHDN and CDR2 FVKESK come from the germline V gene. This CDR3 region has 13 residues. The full variable domain, rest sourced from reference TRBV14 and TRBJ1-2, is EAGVTQFPSHSVIEKGQTVTLRCDPISGHDNLYWYRRVMGKEIKFLLHFVKESKQDESGMPNNRFLAERTGGTYSTLKVQPAELEDSGVYFCASSPWTGNGYTFGSGTRLTVV.

V usage is TRBV19 and J usage is TRBJ1-5, with 10 nucleotides matching TRBD1. With 9 bases clipped from V and 2 bases from J, the junction kept 7 bases outside the gene matches. Germline V gene data show CDR1 as LNHDA and CDR2 as SQIVND (reference sequence). This CDR3 comprises 15 residues. The CDR3 DNA sequence: TGTGCCAGCCGACAGGGGGCGGAGGGCAATCAGCCCCAGCATTTT. It encodes CASRQGAEGNQPQHF.

This clone has at least ten counts. The chain carries TRBV28 and TRBJ2-7; D is unclear. Trimming pared 3 bases from V and 3 bases from J, leaving 6 bases between. Germline values: CDR1 MDHEN, CDR2 SYDVKM. The CDR3 runs 12 residues. In nucleotides, the CDR3 is TGTGCCAGCAGTTTTTTCGGCTACGAGCAGTACTTC. The encoded protein is CASSFFGYEQYF. Supplemented by reference TRBV28 and TRBJ2-7, the full variable domain reads DVKVTQSSRYLVKRTGEKVFLECVQDMDHENMFWYRQDPGLGLRLIYFSYDVKMKEKGDIPEGYSVSREKKERFSLILESASTNQTSMYLCASSFFGYEQYFGPGTRLTVT.

V gene TRBV7-9 combines with J gene TRBJ2-7; 10 bases align to TRBD1. This CDR3 region has 15 residues. The J segment lost 5 bases and the V segment lost 3 bases, leaving 7 bases of the junction unmatched. CDR1 is SEHNR and CDR2 is FQNEAQ in the germline V gene (reference sequence). This CDR3 reads CASSFRQGAQHEQYF. The DNA of the CDR3 is TGTGCCAGCAGCTTCAGACAGGGGGCACAACACGAGCAGTACTTC.

The chain carries TRBV21-1 and TRBJ1-2. TRBV21-1 is deemed a pseudogene. There are 15 residues in the CDR3. CDR3 residues: CASSILPEENYGYTF. CDR3 DNA: TGTGCCAGCAGCATCCTCCCAGAGGAAAACTATGGCTACACCTTC.

The rearrangement joins TRBV7-9 to TRBJ2-2; TRBD2 might be the D (5 bases). V gave up 10 bases and J gave up 1 base, with 19 bases separating them. The CDR3 length is 16 residues. CDR1 is SEHNR and CDR2 is FQNEAQ in the germline V gene (reference sequence). CDR3 region: CATSSSLGENTGELFF. The CDR3 region has the DNA TGTGCCACGTCTAGCTCTCTCGGGGAGAACACCGGGGAGCTGTTTTTT.

This chain uses TRBV18 with TRBJ2-7, with D perhaps TRBD2 (5 bases). The CDR3 consists of 13 residues. Germline V gives CDR1 KGHSH, CDR2 LQKENI. Trimming took 2 bases from V and 0 from J, leaving 5 bases between them. DNA of the CDR3: TGTGCCAGCTCACCAACTAGCTCCTACGAGCAGTACTTC. Protein: CASSPTSSYEQYF.

The rearrangement joins TRBV6-5 to TRBJ1-4; possibly TRBD1 for D (6 bases). Deletions cut 5 bases from V and 8 bases from J, with 15 bases between. This CDR3 is 14 amino acids long. From germline, CDR1 is MNHEY and CDR2 SVGAGI. The CDR3 region is CASSQGRELEKLFF. CDR3 nucleotide sequence: TGTGCCAGCAGTCAGGGGAGGGAACTGGAAAAACTGTTTTTT.

J is TRBJ1-2 and V is TRBV7-2, with D tentatively TRBD1 (5 bases). V dropped 3 bases and J dropped 0 bases, with 11 bases sitting between them. Germline-derived CDR1 and CDR2 are SGHTA and FQGNSA. The CDR3 loop spans 15 amino acids. Here the CDR3 reads CASSFSGGTNYGYTF. CDR3 nucleotide sequence: TGTGCCAGCAGCTTTTCCGGGGGAACTAACTATGGCTACACCTTC.

The chain has TRBV9 and TRBJ2-1; 7 bases line up with TRBD2. Germline V gene lookup returns CDR1 SGDLS and CDR2 YYNGEE. This CDR3 comprises 15 residues. The V segment lost 3 bases and the J segment 4 bases; nucleotides outside the gene matches: 7. CDR3: CASSASGGPYNEQFF. CDR3 DNA: TGTGCCAGCAGCGCATCGGGGGGTCCGTACAATGAGCAGTTCTTC.

This chain uses TRBV19 with TRBJ2-7, with TRBD2 matching over 13 bases. CDR3 length: 16 amino acids. The V gene's germline CDR1 is LNHDA and CDR2 SQIVND (reference sequence). Unmatched junction bases numbered 12, after V lost 6 bases and J lost 7 bases. This CDR3 is CASSPTWTSGGQEQYF. For the CDR3, the DNA is TGTGCCAGTAGCCCAACGTGGACTAGCGGGGGCCAGGAGCAGTACTTC.

This clone was observed a handful of times. The rearrangement uses TRBV7-6 and TRBJ2-2; 7 bases fit TRBD2. V gave up 4 bases and J gave up 5 bases; unmatched junction bases: 13. CDR3 length: 17 residues. Germline V gene sequence: CDR1 SGHVS, CDR2 FNYEAQ. Written as DNA, the CDR3 is TGTGCCAGCAGCTCGGGCGCCGTCGGGAGGATGACCGGGGAGCTGTTTTTT. As protein: CASSSGAVGRMTGELFF.

This clone was observed a few times. The rearrangement uses TRBV6-4 and TRBJ2-1; D perhaps matches TRBD2 (6 bases). V lost 6 bases to trimming and J lost 7 bases, with 10 bases between them. The germline V gene encodes CDR1 MRHNA and CDR2 SNTAGT. CDR3 length: 12 residues. The CDR3 sequence is CASSKRGNEQFF. The CDR3 DNA sequence: TGTGCCAGCAGCAAACGGGGGAATGAGCAGTTCTTC.

The gene calls are TRBV28 and TRBJ2-1; D gene ambiguous. The CDR3 is 12 amino acids. Per the germline V gene, CDR1 is MDHEN and CDR2 is SYDVKM. With 1 base removed from V and 6 bases from J, the gap between germline ends came to 4 bases. DNA for the CDR3: TGTGCCAGCAGTTTATTCCTCAATGAGCAGTTCTTC. It translates to CASSLFLNEQFF.

This clone turned up a few times. This sequence joins TRBV14 and TRBJ2-7; 7 positions match TRBD1. This CDR3 has 15 amino acids. The germline V gene encodes CDR1 SGHDN and CDR2 FVKESK. V shed 1 base, J shed 2 bases, and the junction held 5 bases outside the gene matches. For the CDR3, the DNA is TGTGCCAGCAGCCAAGGGGGGACAGTTCCCTACGAGCAGTACTTC. Translating gives CASSQGGTVPYEQYF. Full variable domain (outside the CDR3, taken from reference TRBV14 and TRBJ2-7): EAGVTQFPSHSVIEKGQTVTLRCDPISGHDNLYWYRRVMGKEIKFLLHFVKESKQDESGMPNNRFLAERTGGTYSTLKVQPAELEDSGVYFCASSQGGTVPYEQYFGPGTRLTVT.

The chain couples TRBV5-1 to TRBJ1-3, with D tentatively TRBD1 (6 bases). Looked up from germline, CDR1 is SGHRS and CDR2 is YFSETQ. Trimming pared 0 bases from V and 0 bases from J, leaving 7 bases between. The CDR3 covers 15 residues. CDR3 loop: CASSLEGDSGNTIYF. The CDR3 DNA sequence: TGCGCCAGCAGCTTGGAGGGGGACTCTGGAAACACCATATATTTT.

The chain has TRBV7-6 and TRBJ2-1; the match to TRBD2 covers 11 bases. Looked up from germline, CDR1 is SGHVS and CDR2 is FNYEAQ. This CDR3 comprises 18 residues. The V segment lost 2 bases and the J segment 6 bases; nucleotides outside the gene matches: 12. The CDR3 protein is CASSLNPSTSGGPNEQFF. The CDR3 DNA sequence: TGTGCCAGCAGCTTAAACCCGAGCACTAGCGGGGGCCCCAATGAGCAGTTCTTC.

CDR3 region: CASSIALTYNEQFF. CDR3 in DNA: TGTGCCAGCAGTATAGCCCTAACCTACAATGAGCAGTTCTTC. The chain links TRBV27 to TRBJ2-1; no clear D. The CDR3 runs 14 residues. Germline CDR1 and CDR2: MNHEY and SMNVEV (reference sequence). V was cut by 5 bases and J by 2 bases, with 10 bases left in between.

The chain joins TRBV27 to TRBJ2-1, with a tentative D call TRBD2 (6 bases). Germline V gene sequence: CDR1 MNHEY, CDR2 SMNVEV (reference sequence). This CDR3 has 16 residues. V lost 5 bases and J lost 3, with 17 bases in between. CDR3 nucleotides: TGTGCCAGCAGTCCCAGCCGGGCGGGGTACTACAATGAGCAGTTCTTC. Residues: CASSPSRAGYYNEQFF.

This clone occurred a few times. The chain employs TRBV2 and TRBJ1-1, with D maybe TRBD1 (5 bases). Germline loops: CDR1 SNHLY, CDR2 FYNNEI. V gave up 4 bases and J gave up 6 bases, with 15 bases separating them. The CDR3 spans 14 residues. CDR3 sequence reads: CASSGEGLSAEAFF. For the CDR3, the DNA is TGTGCCAGCAGTGGGGAGGGGCTTAGCGCTGAAGCTTTCTTT.

This chain uses TRBV10-1 with TRBJ1-6, with D uncertain. The CDR3 runs to 17 residues. Germline-derived CDR1 and CDR2 are WNHNN and SYGVQD (reference sequence). The V and J ends lost 4 bases and 2 bases respectively, with 15 bases between them. The CDR3 reads CASSGGSVPAYNSPLHF. The CDR3 DNA is TGCGCCAGCAGTGGAGGCAGCGTCCCAGCCTATAATTCACCCCTCCACTTT.

This chain connects TRBV10-3 to TRBJ2-5; D not certain. Looked up from germline, CDR1 is ENHRY and CDR2 is SYGVKD. V lost 9 bases and J 3 bases, leaving 14 bases between the germline ends. This CDR3 spans 13 amino acids. The DNA for the CDR3 is TGTGCCATATCCGGTTTAGAGGAAGAGACCCAGTACTTC. Translation: CAISGLEEETQYF.